The clone carrying this T cell receptor beta chain was counted a few times. Its antigen is still unknown. This sample was taken from a study of cytomegalovirus exposure and HLA in healthy donors. Study findings and constraints: In a later analysis, TCR association rates varied by HLA locus: DRB1 most, HLA-C fewest. Under in vitro conditions, a few CMV-associated chains were confirmed as specific for CMV antigens.

With 60 Vbeta and 13 Jbeta primers, the PCR was carried out. Original data processing: Some 11 million of the roughly 80 million unique TCR beta chains counted in a later analysis were shared. Libraries were prepared by immunoSEQ multiplex PCR; TCRdb keeps only in-frame clonotypes and omits some of them. V and J calls and clone size are as listed in that table; D and trimming were resolved from the DNA. In the table there are approximately 160,000 clones, around 78% of which are singletons. The germline V and J ends were trimmed by 4 bases and 8 bases, with 15 bases remaining between them. There are 14 residues in the CDR3. CDR1 and CDR2 (germline): GTSNPN, SVGIG (reference sequence).

This TCR came from a woman aged 40-49 years in good health and CMV-seropositive. Sequenced: PBMCs. The chain links TRBV30 to TRBJ1-6; D might be TRBD1 (6 bases). CDR3 sequence: CAWNLGQLDSPLHF. The CDR3 DNA reads TGTGCCTGGAATCTTGGACAGTTAGATTCACCCCTCCACTTT.